This TCR beta chain was sequenced in a study of response to subunit inactivated influenza vaccine. A note on this clonotype: Its specificity is not known.

TCRdb itself ran the RT-PCR reads through MiXCR, one entry per CDR3 protein. The sample contains about 620,000 distinct CDR3 sequences, 12% of which appear only once. Study-level points and caveats: Few new T cells, the authors suggested, are recruited by each seasonal influenza vaccination.

Germline CDR1 reads DFQATT; CDR2 reads SNEGSKA (reference sequence). Trimming shortened V by 6 bases and J by 1 base, and 12 bases separated the two germline ends. The CDR3 is 13 amino acids. The rearrangement joins TRBV20-1 to TRBJ2-5; a weak D match, TRBD1 (6 bases). The input for sequencing was PBMCs from blood, taken on the day of vaccination. The source of this sequence is a man aged 45-65 years who received an inactivated influenza vaccine. CDR3 DNA: TGCAGTGCGCCTCGGGACATCCAAGAGACCCAGTACTTC. Protein sequence: CSAPRDIQETQYF.